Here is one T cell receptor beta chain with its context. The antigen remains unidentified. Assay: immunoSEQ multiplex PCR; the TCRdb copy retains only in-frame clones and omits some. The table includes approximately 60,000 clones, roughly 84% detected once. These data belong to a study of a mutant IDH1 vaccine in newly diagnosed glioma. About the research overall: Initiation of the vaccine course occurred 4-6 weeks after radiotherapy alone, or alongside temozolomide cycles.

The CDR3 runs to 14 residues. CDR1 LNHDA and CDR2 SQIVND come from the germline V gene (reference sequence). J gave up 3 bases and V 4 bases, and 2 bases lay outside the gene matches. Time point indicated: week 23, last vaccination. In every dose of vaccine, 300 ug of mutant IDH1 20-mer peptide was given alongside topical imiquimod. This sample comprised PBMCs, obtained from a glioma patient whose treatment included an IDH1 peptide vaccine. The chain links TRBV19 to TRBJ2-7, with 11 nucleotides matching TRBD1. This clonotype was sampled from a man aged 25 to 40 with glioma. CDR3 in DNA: TGTGCCAGTAGTACCGGGACAGGGGGCTACGAGCAGTACTTC. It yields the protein CASSTGTGGYEQYF.